Listed below are T cell receptor beta chains from one sample, sequenced in a study of shared clonotypes between healthy human individuals. The protocol was immunoSEQ multiplex PCR, while the TCRdb copy is restricted to in-frame clones and leaves out a portion. This table has hundreds of thousands of clones, 70% to 80% appearing once. Sequencing was done on a sample of PBMCs. The receptors come from a woman aged 40 to 50 in good health. Some clones in this sample may be carry-over from other donors' samples. CDR3s include the opening cysteine and the closing phenylalanine or tryptophan. The order of the fields is clone size, V gene, D gene, J gene, CDR3 DNA, CDR3 protein. A D gene is named only where the DNA matches it firmly. Clone size appears in some rows only: once, few, many, or a class for an expanded clone.

clone size: -
V gene: TRBV18
D gene: -
J gene: TRBJ2-3
CDR3 DNA: TGTGCCAGCTCACCAGGACAAGAGGGTACGCAGTATTTT
CDR3 protein: CASSPGQEGTQYF

clone size: once
V gene: TRBV9
D gene: -
J gene: TRBJ2-1
CDR3 DNA: TGTGCCAGCAGCGTCCGGGAGAACAATGAGCAGTTCTTC
CDR3 protein: CASSVRENNEQFF

clone size: few
V gene: TRBV11-2
D gene: -
J gene: TRBJ2-2
CDR3 DNA: TGTGCCAGCAGCTCCTACGGGACCGGGGAGCTGTTTTTT
CDR3 protein: CASSSYGTGELFF

clone size: -
V gene: TRBV7-9
D gene: -
J gene: TRBJ2-7
CDR3 DNA: TGTGCCAGCAGCTTAAGAGGGGCCGGCGGCGAGCAGTACTTC
CDR3 protein: CASSLRGAGGEQYF

clone size: -
V gene: TRBV28
D gene: -
J gene: TRBJ1-2
CDR3 DNA: TGTGCCAGCAGTTTACAGGGGTATGGCTACACCTTC
CDR3 protein: CASSLQGYGYTF

clone size: many
V gene: TRBV27
D gene: -
J gene: TRBJ1-1
CDR3 DNA: TGTGCCAGCAGCGTTGCGGGGACACTGAACACTGAAGCTTTCTTT
CDR3 protein: CASSVAGTLNTEAFF

clone size: once
V gene: TRBV7-2
D gene: TRBD2
J gene: TRBJ2-7
CDR3 DNA: TGTGCCAGCAGCCAACCGGGACTAGCGGGAGATGTCGCCTACGAGCAGTACTTC
CDR3 protein: CASSQPGLAGDVAYEQYF

clone size: few
V gene: TRBV7-8
D gene: TRBD1
J gene: TRBJ2-7
CDR3 DNA: TGTGCCAGCAGCTCCTCAGGGGGCGGCTACGAGCAGTACTTC
CDR3 protein: CASSSSGGGYEQYF

clone size: -
V gene: TRBV5-1
D gene: TRBD2
J gene: TRBJ2-5
CDR3 DNA: TGCGCCAGCAGCTTGGAGGCTAGCGGAGCCCAAGAGACCCAGTACTTC
CDR3 protein: CASSLEASGAQETQYF

clone size: -
V gene: TRBV2
D gene: -
J gene: TRBJ1-1
CDR3 DNA: TGTGCCAGCAGTGAACTCCGGAGGAACACTGAAGCTTTCTTT
CDR3 protein: CASSELRRNTEAFF

clone size: many
V gene: TRBV7-9
D gene: -
J gene: TRBJ2-4
CDR3 DNA: TGTGCCAGCAGCTTAACGGCGGCCAAAAACATTCAGTACTTC
CDR3 protein: CASSLTAAKNIQYF

clone size: -
V gene: TRBV7-3
D gene: TRBD2
J gene: TRBJ2-5
CDR3 DNA: TGTGCCAGCAGCTTAAGAGCGGGAGTTCGGGAGACCCAGTACTTC
CDR3 protein: CASSLRAGVRETQYF

clone size: few
V gene: TRBV19
D gene: TRBD2
J gene: TRBJ2-1
CDR3 DNA: TGTGCCAGTACAGGCGGGAGGCTCCGCTCCTACAATGAGCAGTTCTTC
CDR3 protein: CASTGGRLRSYNEQFF

clone size: -
V gene: TRBV6-5
D gene: -
J gene: TRBJ2-3
CDR3 DNA: TGTGCCAGCAGGGCGGGGAGGCGGACAGATACGCAGTATTTT
CDR3 protein: CASRAGRRTDTQYF

clone size: few
V gene: TRBV11-3
D gene: -
J gene: TRBJ2-3
CDR3 DNA: TGTGCCAGCAGCCCCCGCCAGGGTACGCAGTATTTT
CDR3 protein: CASSPRQGTQYF

clone size: -
V gene: TRBV28
D gene: TRBD2
J gene: TRBJ2-7
CDR3 DNA: TGTGCCAGCATGGGACTAGCGGACCCCCAGAATTCCTACGAGCAGTACTTC
CDR3 protein: CASMGLADPQNSYEQYF